The present TCR beta chain was sequenced within a study of shared clonotypes between healthy human individuals. CDR3 length: 14 residues. The germline V and J ends were trimmed by 3 bases and 6 bases, with 12 bases remaining between them. Germline assignment: CDR1 SGHVS and CDR2 FQNEAQ. Generated by immunoSEQ multiplex PCR, the TCRdb table keeps only in-frame clones and is missing some. The sample consists of around 1.9 million clones, 85% to 95% of them appearing once. Terminally differentiated effector memory CD45RA+ cells were left out of the naive CD8 fraction, which was CD45RO-negative and positively selected for CCR7.

The chain carries TRBV7-8 and TRBJ2-1; D call uncertain. The TCR sequence derives from a man aged 18-30 years in good health. Some clones in this sample may be carry-over from other donors' samples. Sequencing was performed on naive CD8+ T cells from PBMCs. This CDR3 reads CASSLSGSRNEQFF. The CDR3 nucleotides read TGTGCCAGCAGCTTGAGTGGAAGTCGCAATGAGCAGTTCTTC. The complete variable domain, with remaining parts taken from reference TRBV7-8 and TRBJ2-1, reads GAGVSQSPRYKVAKRGQDVALRCDPISGHVSLFWYQQALGQGPEFLTYFQNEAQLDKSGLPSDRFFAERPEGSVSTLKIQRTQQEDSAVYLCASSLSGSRNEQFFGPGTRLTVL.